The clone carrying this T cell receptor (beta chain) appeared many times. Its antigen is unknown. Germline V CDR1 and CDR2: MNHEY, SVGAGI. The CDR3 is 16 amino acids. V was pared by 4 bases and J by 0 bases, with 16 bases between. In building TCR beta libraries, iRepertoire HTBI primers were used together with Arm-PCR of CDR3 regions. TCRdb passed the multiplex PCR reads through MiXCR, listing each CDR3 protein once. The data hold fewer than 350,000 distinct CDR3 sequences, with under 20% observed a single time. This sample was included in a study of regulatory T cells in long-lasting Graves disease. Findings and caveats of the study: There was favoring of TRBV28, TRBJ1-2 and TRBJ2-5 in persistent disease. A greater number of public clonotypes (under 3,000) was shared by persistent patients than by new patients (around 1,000). Persistent Graves' disease cases displayed lower TCR diversity than newly diagnosed ones.

Time point meaning: newly diagnosed GD, antithyroid drugs for less than 3 months. RNA extracted from PBMCs served as the sequencing template. From each patient, roughly 9 milliliters of peripheral blood was drawn and collected into an EDTA anticoagulant tube. The source of this sequence is a female donor with Graves disease. The chain couples TRBV6-5 to TRBJ2-7, with D tentatively TRBD1 (6 bases). Source: peripheral blood mononuclear cells (PBMCs), taken at new diagnosis, from a patient treated with antithyroid drugs. The CDR3 loop is CASSSTRQVRSYEQYF. In DNA form, the CDR3 reads TGTGCCAGCAGTTCGACGAGACAGGTTCGCTCCTACGAGCAGTACTTC.